This entry lists 9 T cell receptor beta chains sequenced from one sample in a study of CD8 T cells in Susac syndrome. RNA in amounts of about 0.5 to 1 ug was reverse transcribed with random hexamers. One entry per CDR3 protein, called by TCRdb with MiXCR from the immunoSEQ multiplex PCR reads. The sample consists of about 200,000 distinct CDR3 sequences, roughly 95% of them appearing once. The sample taken for sequencing was CD4+ T cells from PBMCs. Every receptor here comes from a human donor in good health.

This clonotype was recorded once. The chain carries TRBV28 and TRBJ2-3; TRBD2 matches at 13 bases. Germline lookup yields CDR1 MDHEN and CDR2 SYDVKM. V lost 6 bases to trimming and J lost 6 bases; unmatched junction nucleotides: 3. The CDR3 runs to 14 residues. This CDR3 reads CASSETSGRDTQYF. DNA of the CDR3: TGTGCCAGCAGCGAGACTAGCGGGAGGGATACGCAGTATTTT.

This clonotype was recorded only once. V is TRBV29-1 and J is TRBJ2-7; D may be TRBD2 (5 bases). CDR1 and CDR2 from the germline V gene are SQVTM and ANQGSEA. Trimming cost V 2 bases and J 6 bases, with 11 bases left between them. This CDR3 is built from 12 residues. CDR3 protein: CSVERLEGEQYF. CDR3 DNA: TGCAGCGTTGAAAGGCTTGAGGGCGAGCAGTACTTC.

The V and J genes are TRBV5-1 and TRBJ2-7; no firm D call. With 0 bases removed from V and 2 bases from J, the gap between germline ends came to 6 bases. The CDR3 covers 13 residues. The V gene's germline CDR1 is SGHRS and CDR2 YFSETQ. CDR3 sequence (DNA): TGCGCCAGCAGCTTGGGGGATCCCTACGAGCAGTACGTC. Translated: CASSLGDPYEQYV.

The rearrangement uses TRBV9 and TRBJ2-7, with TRBD1 matching over 8 bases. The V segment lost 3 bases and the J segment 3 bases; nucleotides outside the gene matches: 11. The CDR3 covers 16 residues. Per the germline V gene, CDR1 is SGDLS and CDR2 is YYNGEE. This chain's CDR3 is CASSAGTGRSDYEQYF. DNA of the CDR3: TGTGCCAGCAGCGCTGGGACAGGACGATCGGACTACGAGCAGTACTTC.

V gene TRBV19 combines with J gene TRBJ1-1; D is unclear. V lost 3 bases, J lost 2 bases, and 10 bases lay in between. The CDR3 contains 14 residues. CDR1 and CDR2 (germline): LNHDA, SQIVND (reference sequence). The CDR3 here is CASSIGSANTEAFF. The CDR3 DNA sequence: TGTGCCAGTAGTATCGGTTCGGCAAACACTGAAGCTTTCTTT.

The CDR3 region is CASSLGSTGSNEKLFF. In DNA, the CDR3 is TGTGCCAGCAGTTTAGGTTCGACGGGGTCTAATGAAAAACTGTTTTTT. This chain links TRBV12-3 or TRBV12-4 with TRBJ1-4; D remains ambiguous. CDR3 length: 16 amino acids. V dropped 1 base and J dropped 3 bases, with 12 bases sitting between them.

The chain links TRBV3-1 to TRBJ2-5, with D perhaps TRBD1 (5 bases). The ends were cut back, 3 bases at V and 5 bases at J, with 10 bases in the middle. CDR1 and CDR2 from the germline V gene are LGHDT and YNNKEL (reference sequence). This CDR3 region has 13 residues. CDR3 nucleotides: TGTGCCAGCAGCCACGGACACCGGGAGACCCAGTACTTC. This encodes CASSHGHRETQYF.

This clonotype was counted between two and nine times. This chain joins TRBV18 and TRBJ1-5, with a weak D call TRBD1 (5 bases). Trimming took 4 bases from V and 5 from J, leaving 9 bases between them. CDR1 and CDR2 (germline): KGHSH, LQKENI. The CDR3 length is 13 residues. This chain's CDR3 is CASSLQTDQPQHF. The CDR3 DNA follows: TGTGCCAGCTCACTACAGACAGATCAGCCCCAGCATTTT.

This sequence joins TRBV9 and TRBJ2-5; 9 bases fit TRBD2. The CDR3 extends over 16 amino acids. The ends lost 0 bases at V and 1 base at J; junction bases unmatched: 4. Germline CDR1 is SGDLS and CDR2 is YYNGEE. The CDR3 coding sequence is TGTGCCAGCAGCGTAGGTCTAGCGGGATTCCAAGAGACCCAGTACTTC. It specifies CASSVGLAGFQETQYF.